The 26 T cell receptor beta chains below were found in one sample sequenced in a study of post-analysis software for immune sequencing data (dated by TCRdb to between 2014 and 2016). Results the study describes overall, beyond this receptor: Significantly higher frequencies in patients than in controls were found for roughly 5 TRBV segments, including TRBV5-6, TRBV5-1 and TRBV20-1.

To prepare the library, PCR was applied. Sequencing was performed on an Illumina HiSeq 2500. Unique molecular identifiers were incorporated into TCR beta cDNA libraries to reduce PCR and sequencing biases. TCRdb handled the public reads itself, with Q25 trimming in fastp and clone calling in MiXCR, and kept productive beta chains. Duplicate CDR3 protein sequences are folded into a single record with the most common DNA and genes. The sample table contains hundreds of thousands of distinct CDR3 sequences; only one count was recorded for approximately 30% of them. Together, the top ten hold approximately 0.6% of the sample. These receptors have no identified antigens. Sequencing input: blood. The receptors originated from a girl aged 5-17 years with multiple sclerosis.

CDR3: CASQLEWGGFEQYF. DNA of the CDR3: TGTGCCAGCCAACTTGAGTGGGGAGGTTTCGAGCAGTACTTC. The chain recombines TRBV12-3 or TRBV12-4 with TRBJ2-7, with D perhaps TRBD2 (6 bases). The CDR3 runs to 14 residues. V was cut by 8 bases and J by 6 bases, with 20 bases left in between.

The chain uses TRBV12-3 or TRBV12-4 and TRBJ1-5; D not resolved. V gave up 4 bases and J gave up 10 bases, with 11 bases separating them. This CDR3 is built from 12 residues. CDR3: CASSSRIAPQHF. The CDR3 DNA sequence: TGTGCCAGCAGTTCCAGAATCGCACCCCAGCATTTT.

This clonotype turned up a few times. The chain employs TRBV29-1 and TRBJ2-1; TRBD2 aligns across 9 bases. The J segment lost 8 bases and the V segment lost 1 base, leaving 21 bases of the junction unmatched. Germline V gives CDR1 SQVTM, CDR2 ANQGSEA. CDR3 length: 19 amino acids. The CDR3 DNA is TGCAGCGTTGAAGTTCTCCTGACTAGCGGCTCCCAACCGAGGGATGAGCAGTTCTTC. This gives the protein CSVEVLLTSGSQPRDEQFF.

The V and J genes are TRBV20-1 and TRBJ2-4; D perhaps matches TRBD2 (5 bases). Deletions cut 4 bases from V and 1 base from J, with 14 bases between. The CDR3 spans 15 residues. The V gene's germline CDR1 is DFQATT and CDR2 SNEGSKA (reference sequence). The CDR3 sequence: CSAIKGAGAKNIQYF. CDR3 in DNA: TGCAGTGCTATAAAGGGAGCCGGGGCCAAAAACATTCAGTACTTC.

In this sample, this clonotype turned up a few times. The V gene is TRBV12-3 or TRBV12-4, the J gene TRBJ1-1; D is ambiguous. This CDR3 has 14 amino acids. With 7 bases removed from V and 2 bases from J, the gap between germline ends came to 14 bases. The CDR3 loop is CASISSLGNTEAFF. The CDR3, as DNA: TGTGCCAGCATTTCATCACTTGGAAACACTGAAGCTTTCTTT.

The V call is TRBV6-2 or TRBV6-3, the J call TRBJ2-5; D possibly corresponds to TRBD2 (6 bases). The CDR3 is 13 amino acids. Germline V lookup: CDR1 MNHEY, CDR2 SVGEGT. V shed 8 bases and J shed 5 bases, with 15 bases lying between them. The DNA of the CDR3 is TGTGCCAGCGGGCCAACAGGAGGGGAGACCCAGTACTTC. Translated: CASGPTGGETQYF.

The V gene is TRBV28, the J gene TRBJ2-7, with a possible D match to TRBD1 (6 bases). The CDR3 contains 13 residues. V was pared by 4 bases and J by 8 bases, with 15 bases between. Germline V gene data show CDR1 as MDHEN and CDR2 as SYDVKM. The CDR3: CASSSGAPGQQYF. The CDR3 coding sequence is TGTGCCAGCAGTTCAGGGGCCCCGGGACAGCAGTACTTC.

The chain is built from TRBV3-1 and TRBJ2-1; either TRBD1 or TRBD2 may supply D (5 bases each). This CDR3 contains 13 residues. Deletions cut 1 base from V and 5 bases from J, with 6 bases between. From germline, CDR1 is LGHDT and CDR2 YNNKEL (reference sequence). CDR3 loop: CASSQVGHNEQFF. The DNA for the CDR3 is TGTGCCAGCAGCCAAGTGGGACACAATGAGCAGTTCTTC.

This clonotype came up many times. The chain carries TRBV7-9 and TRBJ1-2; 10 bases line up with TRBD1. V dropped 0 bases and J dropped 2; count of bases not matched to a gene: 0. Germline CDR1 and CDR2: SEHNR and FQNEAQ (reference sequence). The CDR3 is 15 amino acids. The DNA of the CDR3 is TGTGCCAGCAGCTTAGCGACAGGGGGCAACTATGGCTACACCTTC. It yields the protein CASSLATGGNYGYTF. The variable domain in full, completed from reference TRBV7-9 and TRBJ1-2, reads DTGVSQNPRHKITKRGQNVTFRCDPISEHNRLYWYRQTLGQGPEFLTYFQNEAQLEKSRLLSDRFSAERPKGSFSTLEIQRTEQGDSAMYLCASSLATGGNYGYTFGSGTRLTVV.

A few counts support this clonotype. The V and J genes are TRBV24-1 and TRBJ2-5; weak D call: TRBD2 (5 bases). Germline lookup yields CDR1 KGHDR and CDR2 SFDVKD. The CDR3 contains 15 residues. Trimming cost V 4 bases and J 5 bases, with 16 bases left between them. CDR3 sequence: CATSEPTSGRETQYF. In DNA form, the CDR3 reads TGTGCCACCAGTGAGCCAACTAGTGGGCGCGAGACCCAGTACTTC.

The J gene is TRBJ2-3, the V gene TRBV20-1, with D hard to call. Germline assignment: CDR1 DFQATT and CDR2 SNEGSKA (reference sequence). The V and J ends lost 3 bases and 7 bases respectively, with 2 bases between them. This CDR3 comprises 9 residues. The CDR3 coding sequence is TGCAGTGCTAGCCATACGCAGTATTTT. Translation: CSASHTQYF.

This clonotype was found many times. The chain links TRBV29-1 to TRBJ2-7, with 8 bases lining up with TRBD1. Germline V gene data show CDR1 as SQVTM and CDR2 as ANQGSEA. The CDR3 is 14 residues long. The V segment lost 1 base and the J segment 0 bases; nucleotides outside the gene matches: 2. CDR3 in amino acids: CSVEGTGTSYEQYF. DNA of the CDR3: TGCAGCGTTGAAGGGACAGGGACCTCCTACGAGCAGTACTTC.

The chain carries TRBV7-2 and TRBJ1-1; 7 bases line up with TRBD1. The germline gives CDR1 SGHTA, CDR2 FQGNSA. This CDR3 spans 14 amino acids. V dropped 5 bases and J dropped 5; count of bases not matched to a gene: 8. The CDR3, as DNA: TGTGCCAGCAGCGCCCCGGCGGGACAGACTGAAGCTTTCTTT. Amino acid sequence: CASSAPAGQTEAFF.

About this clonotype: Sequence at one end of the junction differs from germline and may be a read error. V is TRBV7-2 and J is TRBJ2-1, with D maybe TRBD2 (5 bases). This CDR3 has 12 amino acids. The germline V gene has CDR1 SGHTA and CDR2 FQGNSA. The CDR3 nucleotides read TGTGCCAGCAGCTTGTCCGGGAATGGGCAGTTCTTC. Amino acids: CASSLSGNGQFF.

Only a few counts were recorded for this clonotype. This rearrangement joins TRBV5-5 to TRBJ1-3, with unresolved D. The germline V and J ends were trimmed by 2 bases and 0 bases, with 9 bases remaining between them. This CDR3 is 15 amino acids long. Germline values: CDR1 SGHKS, CDR2 YYEKEE (reference sequence). The CDR3 nucleotides are TGTGCCAGCAGCTTCGAGGGTGGCTCTGGAAACACCATATATTTT. This encodes CASSFEGGSGNTIYF.

The V gene is TRBV20-1, the J gene TRBJ2-3; D not resolved. The CDR3 is 13 amino acids. V lost 0 bases to trimming and J lost 0 bases, with 4 bases between them. Germline values: CDR1 DFQATT, CDR2 SNEGSKA (reference sequence). The CDR3 DNA sequence: TGCAGTGCTAGAGAGGCGAGCACAGATACGCAGTATTTT. Translating it yields CSAREASTDTQYF.

J is TRBJ1-2 and V is TRBV6-5, with 8 positions matching TRBD1. The CDR3 runs to 13 residues. CDR1 and CDR2 (germline): MNHEY, SVGAGI. The trim removed 5 bases at V and 7 bases at J, leaving 6 bases unmatched. The CDR3 DNA reads as TGTGCCAGCAGTCCCATGACAGGGGTTGGCTACACCTTC. Protein: CASSPMTGVGYTF.

The chain uses TRBV29-1 and TRBJ2-1; perhaps TRBD2 as D (6 bases). The CDR3 has 17 amino acids. Germline values: CDR1 SQVTM, CDR2 ANQGSEA. Deletions cut 4 bases from V and 2 bases from J, with 21 bases between. The CDR3 coding sequence is TGCAGCGTTGCGGCGCGAACGGGAGTATTCCCCTACAATGAGCAGTTCTTC. It specifies CSVAARTGVFPYNEQFF.

The rearrangement uses TRBV5-6 and TRBJ2-5; D gene unclear. Germline CDR1 and CDR2: SGHDT and YYEEEE. V dropped 1 base and J dropped 0 bases, with 13 bases sitting between them. The CDR3 is 16 amino acids. CDR3 sequence reads: CASSLWQSAYQETQYF. Written as DNA, the CDR3 is TGTGCCAGCAGCTTGTGGCAGTCTGCCTACCAAGAGACCCAGTACTTC. Together with reference TRBV5-6 and TRBJ2-5, the CDR3 gives the full variable domain: DAGVTQSPTHLIKTRGQQVTLRCSPKSGHDTVSWYQQALGQGPQFIFQYYEEEERQRGNFPDRFSGHQFPNYSSELNVNALLLGDSALYLCASSLWQSAYQETQYFGPGTRLLVL.

This clonotype was counted a few times. The V and J genes are TRBV20-1 and TRBJ2-3, with a weak D call TRBD2 (5 bases). CDR1 is DFQATT and CDR2 is SNEGSKA in the germline V gene (reference sequence). CDR3 size: 13 residues. Deletions cut 6 bases from V and 0 bases from J, with 10 bases between. CDR3 sequence: CSARRTSTDTQYF. The DNA of the CDR3 is TGCAGTGCGCGGCGGACTAGCACAGATACGCAGTATTTT.

This clonotype was detected only a few times. Written as DNA, the CDR3 is TGTGCCAGCAAAAGAGACAGGGTGAATTCACCCCTCCACTTT. It specifies CASKRDRVNSPLHF. This chain joins TRBV6-6 and TRBJ1-6; 7 bases fit TRBD1. Germline-derived CDR1 and CDR2 are MNHNY and SVGAGI (reference sequence). J lost 7 bases, V lost 7 bases, and 7 bases had no gene match. The CDR3 length is 14 residues.

The CDR3 coding sequence is TGCAGCGTACCGGGACTACGCAATGAGCAGTTCTTC. Protein: CSVPGLRNEQFF. The rearrangement links TRBV29-1 to TRBJ2-1, with 7 bases identical to TRBD2. V was pared by 6 bases and J by 6 bases, with 5 bases of the junction left unmatched. Germline V gives CDR1 SQVTM, CDR2 ANQGSEA. CDR3 size: 12 residues.

The table lists this clonotype with many counts. The V gene is TRBV10-3, the J gene TRBJ2-3; 9 nucleotides line up with TRBD1. Germline CDR1 and CDR2: ENHRY and SYGVKD. There are 13 residues in the CDR3. J was trimmed by 13 bases and V by 3 bases; bases with no gene match: 8. The CDR3 loop reads CAISDVDRGSKYF. CDR3 DNA: TGTGCCATCAGTGATGTCGACAGGGGGTCAAAGTATTTT.

This clonotype showed up just a few times. V and J are TRBV9 and TRBJ2-1, with 11 bases that match TRBD2. CDR3 length: 16 amino acids. J was trimmed by 1 base and V by 5 bases; bases with no gene match: 5. Looked up from germline, CDR1 is SGDLS and CDR2 is YYNGEE. The CDR3 DNA sequence: TGTGCCAGCAGTGTACTAGCGGGAGTTTCCTACAATGAGCAGTTCTTC. The encoded protein is CASSVLAGVSYNEQFF.

There are a few counts of this clonotype. The chain carries TRBV20-1 and TRBJ2-1; D is unresolved. The germline V gene has CDR1 DFQATT and CDR2 SNEGSKA (reference sequence). The CDR3 extends over 14 amino acids. Trimming stripped 3 bases from V and 5 bases from J, with 14 bases between. CDR3 in amino acids: CSASRRHQDNEQFF. The CDR3 nucleotides are TGCAGTGCTAGCAGACGGCACCAAGACAATGAGCAGTTCTTC.

This chain links TRBV9 with TRBJ1-3, with 7 bases aligning to TRBD1. In germline, CDR1 is SGDLS, CDR2 YYNGEE. CDR3 size: 13 residues. Losses at the gene ends were 3 bases for V and 8 bases for J; bases not matched to a gene: 5. CDR3: CASSDQDRYTIYF. As DNA, the CDR3 is TGTGCCAGCAGCGATCAGGACAGGTACACCATATATTTT.